Listed here are 21 T cell receptor beta chains from one sample, sequenced in a study of blood T cell repertoires in COVID-19. Data came from immunoSEQ multiplex PCR; TCRdb stores just in-frame clones and leaves some out. Altogether roughly 130,000 clones are present, roughly 80% being singletons, with the ten largest covering around 12%. Material: peripheral blood. These TCRs come from a woman aged 25 to 39 who had recovered from COVID-19.

The chain links TRBV7-8 to TRBJ1-5; D gene unclear. Trimming stripped 0 bases from V and 1 base from J, with 16 bases between. Germline lookup yields CDR1 SGHVS and CDR2 FQNEAQ. This CDR3 contains 18 residues. CDR3 sequence (DNA): TGTGCCAGCAGCTTAGCGGGCGGCGGGAGACCAAGCAATCAGCCCCAGCATTTT. Its protein product is CASSLAGGGRPSNQPQHF.

The J gene is TRBJ2-2, the V gene TRBV5-4; 16 positions match TRBD2. The germline V gene has CDR1 SGHNT and CDR2 YYREEE (reference sequence). J lost 4 bases, V lost 2 bases, and 11 bases had no gene match. This CDR3 is 20 amino acids long. For the CDR3, the DNA is TGTGCCAGCAGCTTACCTACCGGGACTAGCGGGAGGGCAGTCACCGGGGAGCTGTTTTTT. It yields the protein CASSLPTGTSGRAVTGELFF.

The chain employs TRBV4-1 and TRBJ2-5; TRBD2 matches 8 bases. Germline lookup yields CDR1 MGHRA and CDR2 YSYEKL. The V segment lost 4 bases and the J segment 4 bases; nucleotides outside the gene matches: 8. This CDR3 has 15 residues. In DNA form, the CDR3 reads TGCGCCAGCAGCCGAGCAAGCGGGAGCTCAGAGACCCAGTACTTC. As protein: CASSRASGSSETQYF.

The chain employs TRBV2 and TRBJ2-2; D gene uncertain. Germline CDR1 SNHLY, CDR2 FYNNEI. With 3 bases removed from V and 0 bases from J, the gap between germline ends came to 8 bases. CDR3 length: 15 residues. CDR3 DNA: TGTGCCAGCAGTGATACACACGCGAACACCGGGGAGCTGTTTTTT. Translated, it gives CASSDTHANTGELFF. The full variable domain, rest sourced from reference TRBV2 and TRBJ2-2, is EPEVTQTPSHQVTQMGQEVILRCVPISNHLYFYWYRQILGQKVEFLVSFYNNEISEKSEIFDDQFSVERPDGSNFTLKIRSTKLEDSAMYFCASSDTHANTGELFFGEGSRLTVL.

The genes are TRBV20-1 and TRBJ2-7; D may be TRBD2 (6 bases). Trimming cost V 6 bases and J 7 bases, with 13 bases left between them. This CDR3 has 11 residues. The V gene's germline CDR1 is DFQATT and CDR2 SNEGSKA (reference sequence). CDR3 amino acids: CSARLVGEQYF. CDR3 DNA sequence: TGCAGTGCCCGACTAGTAGGTGAGCAGTACTTC.

The chain recombines TRBV5-6 with TRBJ2-3, with D possibly matching TRBD2 (5 bases). Trimming left V 0 bases short and J 4 bases short, with 12 bases between. There are 15 residues in the CDR3. Germline values: CDR1 SGHDT, CDR2 YYEEEE. For the CDR3, the DNA is TGTGCCAGCAGCTTGGGCAGGCAGAGGGCAGATACGCAGTATTTT. Translation gives CASSLGRQRADTQYF.

This clone showed up just a few times. This chain joins TRBV7-2 and TRBJ2-3; D gene uncertain. Germline loops: CDR1 SGHTA, CDR2 FQGNSA. The V and J ends lost 5 bases and 0 bases respectively, with 9 bases between them. There are 14 residues in the CDR3. The DNA of the CDR3 is TGTGCCAGCAGCCCAACTACTAGCACAGATACGCAGTATTTT. Translating gives CASSPTTSTDTQYF.

V and J are TRBV11-2 and TRBJ1-1; D perhaps matches TRBD1 (6 bases). Trimming took 4 bases from V and 4 from J, leaving 10 bases between them. Germline lookup yields CDR1 SGHAT and CDR2 FQNNGV. The CDR3 is 13 amino acids. CDR3 residues: CASSSVTGTEAFF. CDR3 in DNA: TGTGCCAGCAGCTCTGTGACAGGCACTGAAGCTTTCTTT. Combining the CDR3 with reference TRBV11-2 and TRBJ1-1 gives the whole variable domain EAGVAQSPRYKIIEKRQSVAFWCNPISGHATLYWYQQILGQGPKLLIQFQNNGVVDDSQLPKDRFSAERLKGVDSTLKIQPAKLEDSAVYLCASSSVTGTEAFFGQGTRLTVV.

The J gene is TRBJ1-2, the V gene TRBV19; perhaps TRBD1 as D (6 bases). CDR3 length: 15 amino acids. CDR1 LNHDA and CDR2 SQIVND come from the germline V gene (reference sequence). Trimming removed 6 bases from V and 3 bases from J, with 17 bases in between. For the CDR3, the DNA is TGTGCCAGTAGCTCTAACAGGGCAGGTGACTATGGCTACACCTTC. This sequence encodes CASSSNRAGDYGYTF.

This clone was seen a single time. This chain joins TRBV9 and TRBJ2-5, with a tentative D call TRBD2 (5 bases). V lost 4 bases and J lost 1, with 14 bases in between. This CDR3 has 15 amino acids. Per the germline V gene, CDR1 is SGDLS and CDR2 is YYNGEE. CDR3 protein: CASSSGMTGQETQYF. DNA for the CDR3: TGTGCCAGCAGCTCGGGGATGACCGGCCAAGAGACCCAGTACTTC. Together with reference TRBV9 and TRBJ2-5, the CDR3 gives the full variable domain: DSGVTQTPKHLITATGQRVTLRCSPRSGDLSVYWYQQSLDQGLQFLIQYYNGEERAKGNILERFSAQQFPDLHSELNLSSLELGDSALYFCASSSGMTGQETQYFGPGTRLLVL.

This chain links TRBV19 with TRBJ2-1; TRBD1 matches 9 bases. The trim removed 10 bases at V and 7 bases at J, leaving 2 bases unmatched. The CDR3 totals 11 residues. Germline-derived CDR1 and CDR2 are LNHDA and SQIVND (reference sequence). CDR3 sequence: CATGTGNEQFF. DNA of the CDR3: TGTGCCACCGGGACAGGGAATGAGCAGTTCTTC.

CDR3 protein: CAWNRQSNTGELFF. CDR3 coding DNA: TGTGCCTGGAACCGACAGTCGAACACCGGGGAGCTGTTTTTT. The chain combines TRBV30 with TRBJ2-2; TRBD1 is a possible D gene (5 bases). The V and J ends lost 4 bases and 0 bases respectively, with 9 bases between them. The germline V gene has CDR1 GTSNPN and CDR2 SVGIG (reference sequence). CDR3 length: 14 amino acids.

This clone was picked up one time. The chain uses TRBV6-1 and TRBJ1-2; 7 nucleotides match TRBD1. Germline trimming cut 2 bases from V and 5 bases from J; bases unmatched to any gene: 2. The CDR3 loop spans 13 amino acids. Germline V gene lookup returns CDR1 MNHNS and CDR2 SASEGT. CDR3 nucleotides: TGTGCCAGCAGTGAAACAGGGGCTTATGGCTACACCTTC. It specifies CASSETGAYGYTF.

Here the CDR3 reads CASKLPGLPNEKLFF. The CDR3 nucleotides read TGTGCCAGCAAGTTACCGGGACTTCCGAATGAAAAACTGTTTTTT. The V call is TRBV6-5, the J call TRBJ1-4; tentative D call: TRBD1 (5 bases). V was trimmed by 7 bases and J by 5 bases, leaving 17 bases between them. The CDR3 runs to 15 residues. The V gene's germline CDR1 is MNHEY and CDR2 SVGAGI.

The table lists this clone with a few counts. The chain couples TRBV5-1 to TRBJ1-4, with D uncertain. The CDR3 length is 15 residues. V was pared by 0 bases and J by 4 bases, with 10 bases between. CDR1 SGHRS and CDR2 YFSETQ come from the germline V gene. The CDR3 protein is CASSLGEIYNEKLFF. The CDR3 DNA reads TGCGCCAGCAGCTTGGGGGAGATTTATAATGAAAAACTGTTTTTT.

The rearrangement uses TRBV5-1 and TRBJ1-1; D call uncertain. V lost 0 bases to trimming and J lost 6 bases, with 12 bases between them. The CDR3 totals 14 residues. Germline V gene lookup returns CDR1 SGHRS and CDR2 YFSETQ. CDR3 residues: CASSLEPGIPEAFF. The CDR3 coding sequence is TGCGCCAGCAGCTTGGAGCCAGGAATCCCTGAAGCTTTCTTT.

This chain connects TRBV27 to TRBJ2-1, with 7 bases identical to TRBD2. The J segment lost 6 bases and the V segment lost 2 bases, leaving 4 bases of the junction unmatched. Germline V lookup: CDR1 MNHEY, CDR2 SMNVEV (reference sequence). The CDR3 sequence is 14 residues long. CDR3 bases: TGTGCCAGCAGTTTAATTTCGGGAGGCAATGAGCAGTTCTTC. This sequence encodes CASSLISGGNEQFF.

The V call is TRBV7-2, the J call TRBJ2-3, with 14 bases fitting TRBD2. V gave up 2 bases and J gave up 0 bases; unmatched junction bases: 7. The CDR3 totals 19 residues. The germline CDR1 and CDR2 sequences are SGHTA and FQGNSA. CDR3 bases: TGTGCCAGCAGCTTACCAGGACTAGCGGGGGGTTCTAGCACAGATACGCAGTATTTT. Residues: CASSLPGLAGGSSTDTQYF. Full variable domain (outside the CDR3, taken from reference TRBV7-2 and TRBJ2-3): GAGVSQSPSNKVTEKGKDVELRCDPISGHTALYWYRQSLGQGLEFLIYFQGNSAPDKSGLPSDRFSAERTGGSVSTLTIQRTQQEDSAVYLCASSLPGLAGGSSTDTQYFGPGTRLTVL.

The CDR3 nucleotides are TGTGCCAGCAGCTTGAGGGACTGGTTGGCTGCAGAAGCTTTCTTT. This gives the protein CASSLRDWLAAEAFF. The chain joins TRBV7-9 to TRBJ1-1, with TRBD1 as a possible D gene (5 bases). The CDR3 loop spans 15 amino acids. Trimming stripped 3 bases from V and 8 bases from J, with 19 bases between. Germline CDR1 SEHNR, CDR2 FQNEAQ (reference sequence).

This chain joins TRBV10-3 and TRBJ2-7; possibly TRBD1 for D (6 bases). Trimming took 4 bases from V and 0 from J, leaving 13 bases between them. Germline V gives CDR1 ENHRY, CDR2 SYGVKD. This CDR3 spans 15 amino acids. This chain's CDR3 is CAISGGPLSSYEQYF. The DNA for the CDR3 is TGTGCCATCAGTGGGGGGCCCCTGAGCTCCTACGAGCAGTACTTC.

This chain links TRBV18 with TRBJ2-7; 8 bases agree with TRBD2. The V segment lost 2 bases and the J segment 4 bases; nucleotides outside the gene matches: 10. CDR1 and CDR2 (germline): KGHSH, LQKENI. This CDR3 comprises 16 residues. The CDR3 sequence: CASSPNPASGLYEQYF. CDR3 bases: TGTGCCAGCTCACCAAATCCGGCTAGCGGGCTGTACGAGCAGTACTTC.